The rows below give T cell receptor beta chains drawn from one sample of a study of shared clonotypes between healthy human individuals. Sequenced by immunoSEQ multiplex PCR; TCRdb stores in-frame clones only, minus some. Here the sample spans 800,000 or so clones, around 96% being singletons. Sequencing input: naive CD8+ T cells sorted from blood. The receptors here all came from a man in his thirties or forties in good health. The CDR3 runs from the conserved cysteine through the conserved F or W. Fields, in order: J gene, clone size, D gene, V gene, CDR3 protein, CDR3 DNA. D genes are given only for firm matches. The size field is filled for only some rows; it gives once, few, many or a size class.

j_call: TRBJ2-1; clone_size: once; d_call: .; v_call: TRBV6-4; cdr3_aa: CASSDRAGIYGEQFF; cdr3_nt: TGTGCCAGCAGTGATAGGGCGGGAATCTACGGTGAGCAGTTCTTC
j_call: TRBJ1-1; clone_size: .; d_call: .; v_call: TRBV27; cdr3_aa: CASTSLGGNTEAFF; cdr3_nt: TGTGCCAGCACCTCTCTGGGGGGAAACACTGAAGCTTTCTTT
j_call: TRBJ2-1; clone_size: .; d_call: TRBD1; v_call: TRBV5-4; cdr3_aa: CASSTRDSIITEQFF; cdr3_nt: TGTGCCAGCAGCACCCGGGACAGCATAATTACTGAGCAGTTCTTC
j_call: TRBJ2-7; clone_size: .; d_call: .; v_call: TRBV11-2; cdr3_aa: CASSLYEQYF; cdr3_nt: TGTGCCAGCAGCTTATACGAGCAGTACTTC
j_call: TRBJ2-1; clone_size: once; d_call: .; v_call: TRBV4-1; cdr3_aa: CASSQDRGLSGNEQFF; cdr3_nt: TGCGCCAGCAGCCAAGATAGGGGACTCTCGGGGAATGAGCAGTTCTTC
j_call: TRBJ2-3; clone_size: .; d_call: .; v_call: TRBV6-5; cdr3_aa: CASHVGAADTQYF; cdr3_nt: TGTGCCAGCCATGTGGGGGCCGCAGATACGCAGTATTTT
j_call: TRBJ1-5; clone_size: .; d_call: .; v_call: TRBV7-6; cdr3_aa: CASSPRGTSQPQHF; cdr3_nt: TGTGCCAGCAGCCCCAGGGGAACCAGTCAGCCCCAGCATTTT
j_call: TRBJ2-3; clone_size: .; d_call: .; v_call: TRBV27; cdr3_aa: CASSLLSGSTDTQYF; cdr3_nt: TGTGCCAGCAGTCTCTTATCCGGGAGCACAGATACGCAGTATTTT
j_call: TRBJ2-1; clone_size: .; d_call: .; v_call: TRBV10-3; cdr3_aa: CAISVRPRDLSYNEQFF; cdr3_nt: TGTGCCATCAGTGTGCGGCCGCGGGACCTATCCTACAATGAGCAGTTCTTC
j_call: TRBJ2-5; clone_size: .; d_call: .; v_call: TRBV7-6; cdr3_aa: CASSRRRESNPWETQYF; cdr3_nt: TGTGCCAGCAGCCGCAGGAGGGAGTCGAACCCTTGGGAGACCCAGTACTTC
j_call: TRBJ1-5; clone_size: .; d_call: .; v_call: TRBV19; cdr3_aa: CASSISGGGNQPQHF; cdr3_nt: TGTGCCAGTAGTATCTCGGGGGGAGGCAATCAGCCCCAGCATTTT
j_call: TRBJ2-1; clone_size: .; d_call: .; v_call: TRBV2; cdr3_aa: CASTQQQVPHEQFF; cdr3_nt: TGTGCCAGCACACAGCAGCAGGTCCCCCATGAGCAGTTCTTC
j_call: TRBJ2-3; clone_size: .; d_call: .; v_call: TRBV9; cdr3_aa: CASSDGTASTDTQYF; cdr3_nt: TGTGCCAGCAGCGACGGGACGGCTAGCACAGATACGCAGTATTTT
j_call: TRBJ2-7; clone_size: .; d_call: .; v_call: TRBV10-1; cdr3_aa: CASSESRTVQYF; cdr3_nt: TGCGCCAGCAGTGAGTCAAGGACAGTTCAGTACTTC
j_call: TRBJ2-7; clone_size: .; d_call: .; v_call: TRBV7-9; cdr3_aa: CASSLARAGHEQYF; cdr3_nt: TGTGCCAGCAGCTTAGCGCGCGCGGGGCACGAGCAGTACTTC
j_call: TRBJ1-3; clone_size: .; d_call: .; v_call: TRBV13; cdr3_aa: CASSLGGVGNTIYF; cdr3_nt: TGTGCCAGCAGCTTAGGTGGCGTCGGAAACACCATATATTTT
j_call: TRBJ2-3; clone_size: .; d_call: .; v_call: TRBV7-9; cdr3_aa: CASSHTQGGLDTQYF; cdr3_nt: TGTGCCAGCAGCCATACTCAAGGGGGTCTAGATACGCAGTATTTT
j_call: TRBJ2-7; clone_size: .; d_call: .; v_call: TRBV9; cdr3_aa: CASSAPRESEQYF; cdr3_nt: TGTGCCAGCAGCGCTCCCCGGGAGAGCGAGCAGTACTTC
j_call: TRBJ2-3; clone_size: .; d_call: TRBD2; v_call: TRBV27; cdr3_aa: CASMRAGVTTDTQYF; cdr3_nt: TGTGCCAGCATGAGAGCGGGAGTTACTACAGATACGCAGTATTTT
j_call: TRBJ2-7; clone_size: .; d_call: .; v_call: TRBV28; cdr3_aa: CASSSMTGSSYEQYF; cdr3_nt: TGTGCCAGCAGTTCTATGACAGGCTCGTCCTACGAGCAGTACTTC
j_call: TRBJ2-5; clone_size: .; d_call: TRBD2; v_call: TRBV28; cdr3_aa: CASGVLAAGETQYF; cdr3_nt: TGTGCCAGCGGGGTACTAGCGGCAGGAGAGACCCAGTACTTC
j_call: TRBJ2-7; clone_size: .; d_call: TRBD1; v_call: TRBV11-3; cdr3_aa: CASSFGQDTYEQYF; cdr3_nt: TGTGCCAGCAGCTTCGGACAGGATACCTACGAGCAGTACTTC
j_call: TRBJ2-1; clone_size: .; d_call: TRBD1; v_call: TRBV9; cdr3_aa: CASSSPPGQINEQFF; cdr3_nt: TGTGCCAGCAGCTCACCACCGGGACAGATCAATGAGCAGTTCTTC
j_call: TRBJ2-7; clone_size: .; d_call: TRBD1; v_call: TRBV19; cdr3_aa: CASSFGQGYEQYF; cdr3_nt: TGTGCCAGTAGTTTTGGACAGGGGTACGAGCAGTACTTC
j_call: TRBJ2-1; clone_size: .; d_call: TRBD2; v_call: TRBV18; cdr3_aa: CASSLGTSGVWNEQFF; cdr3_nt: TGTGCCAGCTCACTCGGGACTAGCGGTGTTTGGAATGAGCAGTTCTTC
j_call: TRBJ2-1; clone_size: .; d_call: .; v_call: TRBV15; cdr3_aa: CATSRGDTPYNEQFF; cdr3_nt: TGTGCCACCAGCAGAGGCGATACCCCCTACAATGAGCAGTTCTTC
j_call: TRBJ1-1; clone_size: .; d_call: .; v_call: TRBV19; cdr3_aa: CASSAAPGTEAFF; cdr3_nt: TGTGCCAGTAGTGCAGCACCCGGGACAGAAGCTTTCTTT
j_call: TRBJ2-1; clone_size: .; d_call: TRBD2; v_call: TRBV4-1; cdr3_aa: CASSQDISGNEEQFF; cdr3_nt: TGCGCCAGCAGCCAAGATATTAGCGGGAACGAAGAGCAGTTCTTC
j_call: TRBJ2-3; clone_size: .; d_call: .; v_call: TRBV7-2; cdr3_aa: CASSLVEHMPDTQYF; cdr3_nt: TGTGCCAGCAGCTTAGTTGAACATATGCCAGATACGCAGTATTTT
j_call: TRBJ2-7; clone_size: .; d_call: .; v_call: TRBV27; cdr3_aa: CASSLDGNSYEQYF; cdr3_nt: TGTGCCAGCAGCCTGGACGGCAACTCCTACGAGCAGTACTTC
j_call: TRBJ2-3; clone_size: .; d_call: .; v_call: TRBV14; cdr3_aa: CASSHADRRRQYF; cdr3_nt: TGTGCCAGCAGCCACGCCGACCGGAGGCGGCAGTATTTT
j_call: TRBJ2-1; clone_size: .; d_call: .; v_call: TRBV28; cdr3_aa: CASSFSLSSEQFF; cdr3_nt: TGTGCCAGCAGTTTTAGCCTTTCCTCCGAGCAGTTCTTC
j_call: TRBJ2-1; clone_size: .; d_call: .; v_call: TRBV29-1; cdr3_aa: CSVETFTQGYEQFF; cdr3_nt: TGCAGCGTTGAAACCTTCACTCAGGGATATGAGCAGTTCTTC
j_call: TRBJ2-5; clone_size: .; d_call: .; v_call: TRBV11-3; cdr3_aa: CASSLGSETQYF; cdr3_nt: TGTGCCAGCAGCTTAGGCTCAGAGACCCAGTACTTC
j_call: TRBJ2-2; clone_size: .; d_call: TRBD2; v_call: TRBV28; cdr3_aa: CASSPIPGLANTGELFF; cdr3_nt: TGTGCCAGCAGCCCAATACCGGGACTAGCGAACACCGGGGAGCTGTTTTTT
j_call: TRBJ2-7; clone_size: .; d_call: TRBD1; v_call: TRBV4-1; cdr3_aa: CASSQDEWDSYEQYF; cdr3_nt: TGCGCCAGCAGCCAAGATGAATGGGACAGCTACGAGCAGTACTTC
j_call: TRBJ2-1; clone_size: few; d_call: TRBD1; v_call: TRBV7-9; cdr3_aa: CASKDRSSYNEQFF; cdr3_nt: TGTGCCAGCAAGGACAGGAGCTCCTACAATGAGCAGTTCTTC
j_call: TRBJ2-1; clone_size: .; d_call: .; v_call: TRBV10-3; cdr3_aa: CAISESSGTTYNEQFF; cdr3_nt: TGTGCCATCAGTGAGTCGAGCGGAACCACCTACAATGAGCAGTTCTTC
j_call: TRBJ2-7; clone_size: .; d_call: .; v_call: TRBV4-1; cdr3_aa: CASSQGPYEQYF; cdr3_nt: TGCGCCAGCAGCCAAGGACCTTACGAGCAGTACTTC
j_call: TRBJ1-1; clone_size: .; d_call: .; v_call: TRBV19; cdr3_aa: CASSISRGSAFF; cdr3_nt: TGTGCCAGTAGTATCTCCAGGGGTTCGGCTTTCTTT
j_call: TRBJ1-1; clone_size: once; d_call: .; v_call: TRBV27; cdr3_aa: CASKVGDRNTEAFF; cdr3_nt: TGTGCCAGCAAAGTAGGCGATCGGAACACTGAAGCTTTCTTT
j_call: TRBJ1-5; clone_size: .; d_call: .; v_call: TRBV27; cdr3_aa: CASSFIGVNSNQPQHF; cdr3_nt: TGTGCCAGCAGTTTCATCGGGGTCAATAGCAATCAGCCCCAGCATTTT
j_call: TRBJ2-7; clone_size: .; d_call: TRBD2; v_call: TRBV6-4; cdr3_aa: CASRHGTSGINYEQYF; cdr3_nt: TGTGCCAGCAGGCACGGGACTAGCGGAATCAACTACGAGCAGTACTTC
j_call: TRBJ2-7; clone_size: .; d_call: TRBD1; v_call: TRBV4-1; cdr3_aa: CASSTGTGGPYEQYF; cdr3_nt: TGCGCCAGCAGCACGGGGACAGGGGGACCCTACGAGCAGTACTTC
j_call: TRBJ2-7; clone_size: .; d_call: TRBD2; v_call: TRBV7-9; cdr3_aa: CASSLELAGYEQYF; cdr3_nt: TGTGCCAGCAGCTTAGAACTAGCGGGCTACGAGCAGTACTTC
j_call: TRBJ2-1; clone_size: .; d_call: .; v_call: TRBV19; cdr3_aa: CASSIVGGGPYNEQFF; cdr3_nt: TGTGCCAGTAGTATAGTTGGCGGCGGACCCTACAATGAGCAGTTCTTC
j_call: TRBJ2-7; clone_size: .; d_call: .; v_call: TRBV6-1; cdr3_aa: CASSEGRRYEQYF; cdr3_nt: TGTGCCAGCAGTGAAGGACGTCGCTACGAGCAGTACTTC
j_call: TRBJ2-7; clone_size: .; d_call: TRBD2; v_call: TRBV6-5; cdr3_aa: CASSYSSGVEQYF; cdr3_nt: TGTGCCAGCAGTTACTCGAGCGGGGTCGAGCAGTACTTC
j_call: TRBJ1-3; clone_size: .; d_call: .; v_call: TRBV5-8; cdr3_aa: CASSLSSGNTIYF; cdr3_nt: TGTGCCAGCAGCTTGTCCTCTGGAAACACCATATATTTT
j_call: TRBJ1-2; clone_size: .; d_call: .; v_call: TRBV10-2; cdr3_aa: CASSESGNDGYTF; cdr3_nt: TGCGCCAGCAGTGAATCTGGGAACGATGGCTACACCTTC
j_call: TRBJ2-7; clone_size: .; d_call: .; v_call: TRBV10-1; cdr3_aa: CASSPRLEQYF; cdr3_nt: TGCGCCAGCAGTCCTCGGTTGGAGCAGTACTTC
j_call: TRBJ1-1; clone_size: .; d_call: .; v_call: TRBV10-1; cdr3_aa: CASSESGTENTEAFF; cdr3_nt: TGCGCCAGCAGTGAATCCGGGACCGAGAACACTGAAGCTTTCTTT
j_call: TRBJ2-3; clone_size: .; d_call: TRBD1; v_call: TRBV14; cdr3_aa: CASSQRDRGTDTQYF; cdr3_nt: TGTGCCAGCAGCCAACGAGACAGGGGCACAGATACGCAGTATTTT
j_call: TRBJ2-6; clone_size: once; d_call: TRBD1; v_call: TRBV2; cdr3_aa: CASSEALRDRGSVAGANVLTF; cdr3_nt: TGTGCCAGCAGTGAAGCGCTTCGTGACAGGGGGTCAGTGGCTGGGGCCAACGTCCTGACTTTC
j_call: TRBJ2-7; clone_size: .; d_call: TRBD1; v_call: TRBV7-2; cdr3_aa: CASSLFLGQDYEQYF; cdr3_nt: TGTGCCAGCAGCTTATTTCTGGGACAGGACTACGAGCAGTACTTC
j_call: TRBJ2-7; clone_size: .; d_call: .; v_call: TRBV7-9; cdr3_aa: CASSPDAYEQYF; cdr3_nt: TGTGCCAGCAGCCCGGACGCTTACGAGCAGTACTTC
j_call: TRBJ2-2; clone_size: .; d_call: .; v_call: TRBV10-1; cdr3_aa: CASSDFSNPNTGELFF; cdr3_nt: TGCGCCAGCAGTGATTTTAGTAACCCAAACACCGGGGAGCTGTTTTTT